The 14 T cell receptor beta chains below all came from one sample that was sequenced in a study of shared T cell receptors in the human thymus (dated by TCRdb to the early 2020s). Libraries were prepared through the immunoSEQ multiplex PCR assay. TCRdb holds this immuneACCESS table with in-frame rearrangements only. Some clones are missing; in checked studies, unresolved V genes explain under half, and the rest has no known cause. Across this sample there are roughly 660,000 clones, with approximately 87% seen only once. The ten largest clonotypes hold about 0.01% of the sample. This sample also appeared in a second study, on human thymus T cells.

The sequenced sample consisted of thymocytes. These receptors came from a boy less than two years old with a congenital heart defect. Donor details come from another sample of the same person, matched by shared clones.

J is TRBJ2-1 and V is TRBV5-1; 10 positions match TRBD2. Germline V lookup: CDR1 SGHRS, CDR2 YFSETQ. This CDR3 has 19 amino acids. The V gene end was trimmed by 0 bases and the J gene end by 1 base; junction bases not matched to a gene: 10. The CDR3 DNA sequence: TGCGCCAGCAGCTTGGAGGGGACCGGGGGACTAGCGTCCTACAATGAGCAGTTCTTC. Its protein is CASSLEGTGGLASYNEQFF.

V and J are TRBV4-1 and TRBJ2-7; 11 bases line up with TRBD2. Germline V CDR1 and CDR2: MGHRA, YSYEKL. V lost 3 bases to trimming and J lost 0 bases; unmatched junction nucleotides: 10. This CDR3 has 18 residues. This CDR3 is CASSQGLAGGLSSYEQYF. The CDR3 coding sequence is TGCGCCAGCAGCCAGGGGCTAGCGGGAGGCCTCAGCTCCTACGAGCAGTACTTC.

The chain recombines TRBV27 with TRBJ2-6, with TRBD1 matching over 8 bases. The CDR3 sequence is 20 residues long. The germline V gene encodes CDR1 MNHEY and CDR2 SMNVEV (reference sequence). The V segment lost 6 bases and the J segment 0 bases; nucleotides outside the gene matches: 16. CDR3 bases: TGTGCCAGCAGCGTGGTGTCGGGACAGGCCCACCCCTCTGGGGCCAACGTCCTGACTTTC. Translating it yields CASSVVSGQAHPSGANVLTF.

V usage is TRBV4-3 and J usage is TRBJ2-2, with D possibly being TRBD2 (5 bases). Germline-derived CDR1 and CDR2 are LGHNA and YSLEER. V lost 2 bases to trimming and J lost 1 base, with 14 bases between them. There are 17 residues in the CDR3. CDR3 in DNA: TGCGCCAGCAGCCAATCCTGGACTTCTGTGAACACCGGGGAGCTGTTTTTT. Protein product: CASSQSWTSVNTGELFF.

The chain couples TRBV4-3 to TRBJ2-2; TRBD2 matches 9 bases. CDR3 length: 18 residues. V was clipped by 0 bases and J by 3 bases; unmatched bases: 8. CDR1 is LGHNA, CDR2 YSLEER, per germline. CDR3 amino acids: CASSQDSRVAGDTGELFF. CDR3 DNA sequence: TGCGCCAGCAGCCAAGATTCGAGGGTAGCGGGAGACACCGGGGAGCTGTTTTTT.

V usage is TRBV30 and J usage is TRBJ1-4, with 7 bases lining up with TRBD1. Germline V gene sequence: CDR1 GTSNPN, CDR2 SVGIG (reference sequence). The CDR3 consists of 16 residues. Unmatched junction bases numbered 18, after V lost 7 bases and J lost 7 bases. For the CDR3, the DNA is TGTGCCTCCTTGTTGCCTCCAAGGGGGCGCACTGAAAAACTGTTTTTT. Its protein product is CASLLPPRGRTEKLFF. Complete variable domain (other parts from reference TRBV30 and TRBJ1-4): SQTIHQWPATLVQPVGSPLSLECTVEGTSNPNLYWYRQAAGRGLQLLFYSVGIGQISSEVPQNLSASRPQDRQFILSSKKLLLSDSGFYLCASLLPPRGRTEKLFFGSGTQLSVL.

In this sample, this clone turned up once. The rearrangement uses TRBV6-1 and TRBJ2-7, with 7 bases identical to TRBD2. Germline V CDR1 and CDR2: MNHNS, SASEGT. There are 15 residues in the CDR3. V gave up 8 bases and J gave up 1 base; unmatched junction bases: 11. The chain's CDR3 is CASPSRGSESYEQYF. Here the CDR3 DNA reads TGTGCCAGCCCGTCCCGCGGGAGTGAGTCCTACGAGCAGTACTTC.

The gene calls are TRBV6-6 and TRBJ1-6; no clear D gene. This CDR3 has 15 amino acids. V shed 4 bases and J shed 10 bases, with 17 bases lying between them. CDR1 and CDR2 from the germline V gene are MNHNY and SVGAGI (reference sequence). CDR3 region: CASSSPVTRGSPLHF. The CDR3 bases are TGTGCCAGCAGTTCGCCGGTCACCCGCGGATCACCCCTCCACTTT.

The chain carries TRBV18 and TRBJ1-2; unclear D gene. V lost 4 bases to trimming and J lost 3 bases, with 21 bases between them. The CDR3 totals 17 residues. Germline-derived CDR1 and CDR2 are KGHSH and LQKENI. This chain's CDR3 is CASSRERVVGIYYGYTF. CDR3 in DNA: TGTGCCAGCTCACGCGAGAGGGTAGTGGGGATATACTATGGCTACACCTTC.

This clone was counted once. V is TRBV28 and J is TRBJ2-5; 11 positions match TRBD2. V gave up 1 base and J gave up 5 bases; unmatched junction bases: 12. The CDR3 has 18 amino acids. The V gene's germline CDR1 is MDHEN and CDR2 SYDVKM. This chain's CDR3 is CASSLFRGGLAGGETQYF. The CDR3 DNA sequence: TGTGCCAGCAGTTTATTCAGGGGGGGGCTAGCGGGAGGTGAGACCCAGTACTTC.

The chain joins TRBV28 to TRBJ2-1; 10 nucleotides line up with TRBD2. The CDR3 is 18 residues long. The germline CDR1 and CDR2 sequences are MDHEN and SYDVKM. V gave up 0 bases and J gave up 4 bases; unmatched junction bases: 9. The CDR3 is CASSLCSASGGRYNEQFF. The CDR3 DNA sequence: TGTGCCAGCAGTTTATGCTCGGCTAGCGGGGGCCGTTACAATGAGCAGTTCTTC.

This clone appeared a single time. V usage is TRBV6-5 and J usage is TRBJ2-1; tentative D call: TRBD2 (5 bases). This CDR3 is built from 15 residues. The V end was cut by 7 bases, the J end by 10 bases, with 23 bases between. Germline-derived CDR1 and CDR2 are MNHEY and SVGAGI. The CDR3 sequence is CASTNEGTSSREQFF. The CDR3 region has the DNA TGTGCCAGCACAAACGAGGGTACCAGCTCTCGGGAGCAGTTCTTC.

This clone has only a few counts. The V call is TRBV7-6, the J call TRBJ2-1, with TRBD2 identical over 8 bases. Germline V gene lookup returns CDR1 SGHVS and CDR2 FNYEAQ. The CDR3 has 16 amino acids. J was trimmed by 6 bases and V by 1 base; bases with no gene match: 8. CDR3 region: CASSLDEDREGNEQFF. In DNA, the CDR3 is TGTGCCAGCAGCTTAGACGAAGATCGGGAGGGCAATGAGCAGTTCTTC.

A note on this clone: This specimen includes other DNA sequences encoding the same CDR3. In nucleotides, the CDR3 is TGTGCCAGCAGTTTATCGGGAGGGCAAGAGACCCAGTACTTC. It specifies CASSLSGGQETQYF. The chain recombines TRBV27 with TRBJ2-5, with 7 bases matching TRBD2. V lost 0 bases to trimming and J lost 2 bases; unmatched junction nucleotides: 0. Germline V gene data show CDR1 as MNHEY and CDR2 as SMNVEV (reference sequence). The CDR3 has 14 residues.